Shown below are 29 T cell receptor beta chains from a single sample sequenced in a study of vaccination and CD4 T cells after COVID-19 (dated by TCRdb to between 2021 and 2022). No antigen is known for these receptors. The sample's treatment or condition label, decoded: roughly 10-day PBMC culture with coronavirus spike peptide pools or control peptides (ViraFEST assay). Library preparation was by PCR. The instrument was an Illumina iSeq 100. DNA from cultured CD4+ T cells was subjected to TCR sequencing with the Oncomine TCR Beta short-read assay at the Johns Hopkins FTIC core. TCRdb cleaned the public reads at Q25 with fastp, built clones with MiXCR and kept in-frame beta chains. Rows with a matching CDR3 protein are joined into one entry that keeps the most common DNA and genes. The sample table contains 10,000 to 13,000 distinct CDR3 sequences; only one count was recorded for 64% of them. The ten largest clonotypes hold roughly 35% of the sample.

The sample comprised CD4+ T cells from blood, cultured in vitro. These receptors came from a human donor who had recovered from COVID-19.

V is TRBV20-1 and J is TRBJ2-3; D remains unclear. This CDR3 has 12 amino acids. Trimming took off 3 bases at V and 3 bases at J, with 7 bases between the two ends. Germline V gene lookup returns CDR1 DFQATT and CDR2 SNEGSKA (reference sequence). In nucleotides, the CDR3 is TGCAGTGCTAGCATGGGAACAGATACGCAGTATTTT. It codes for CSASMGTDTQYF.

This clonotype was recorded a few times. The chain joins TRBV27 to TRBJ1-1; 8 nucleotides line up with TRBD1. CDR1 and CDR2 from the germline V gene are MNHEY and SMNVEV (reference sequence). The CDR3 spans 16 residues. V lost 1 base to trimming and J lost 1 base; unmatched junction nucleotides: 5. CDR3 region: CASSLLSQGGNTEAFF. As DNA, the CDR3 is TGTGCCAGCAGTTTATTGTCACAGGGGGGGAACACTGAAGCTTTCTTT.

By frequency in the sample, this clonotype is large. V is TRBV6-1 and J is TRBJ1-1; D is perhaps TRBD1 (6 bases). The V and J ends lost 6 bases and 5 bases respectively, with 13 bases between them. Germline CDR1 is MNHNS and CDR2 is SASEGT. The CDR3 runs 13 residues. The CDR3, as DNA: TGTGCCAGCAGATCCCATCAGGGGACTGAAGCTTTCTTT. Translating it yields CASRSHQGTEAFF.

In nucleotides, the CDR3 is TGTGCCAGCAGCGCCGGGACAGCTGGAAACACCATATATTTT. Translating gives CASSAGTAGNTIYF. The chain joins TRBV6-2 or TRBV6-3 to TRBJ1-3, with 7 nucleotides matching TRBD1. The junction had 4 bases not matched to a gene; V was cut back by 6 bases and J by 2 bases. The CDR3 loop spans 14 amino acids. Germline V lookup: CDR1 MNHEY, CDR2 SVGEGT.

The V call is TRBV20-1, the J call TRBJ1-1, with D possibly matching TRBD1 (6 bases). The germline V gene has CDR1 DFQATT and CDR2 SNEGSKA (reference sequence). The CDR3 loop spans 16 amino acids. Trimming removed 5 bases from V and 6 bases from J, with 25 bases in between. In DNA form, the CDR3 reads TGCAGTGCTCCCGCCCGACAGGCGTCGACTGGCTCTGAAGCTTTCTTT. Protein product: CSAPARQASTGSEAFF.

The rearrangement uses TRBV20-1 and TRBJ2-7; 9 nucleotides agree with TRBD1. Trimming took 6 bases from V and 7 from J; bases not matched to a gene: 13. CDR1 is DFQATT and CDR2 is SNEGSKA in the germline V gene (reference sequence). This CDR3 region has 14 residues. CDR3 sequence reads: CSAHTGTGMLEQYF. The DNA for the CDR3 is TGCAGTGCCCATACTGGGACAGGGATGTTGGAGCAGTACTTC.

This sequence joins TRBV20-1 and TRBJ1-1; D is ambiguous. The V end lost 2 bases, the J end lost 3 bases, and 4 bases lay between the germline ends. The CDR3 covers 11 residues. CDR1 is DFQATT and CDR2 is SNEGSKA in the germline V gene (reference sequence). This CDR3 reads CSARTHTEAFF. The CDR3 coding sequence is TGCAGTGCTAGAACCCACACTGAAGCTTTCTTT.

The chain recombines TRBV6-5 with TRBJ1-1; D unresolved. Germline V CDR1 and CDR2: MNHEY, SVGAGI. The CDR3 has 14 residues. V lost 1 base to trimming and J lost 2 bases, with 8 bases between them. The CDR3 protein is CASSYYTGNTEAFF. The CDR3 DNA is TGTGCCAGCAGTTACTACACGGGTAACACTGAAGCTTTCTTT.

The chain couples TRBV30 to TRBJ1-2; D may be TRBD1 (6 bases). Germline V gene lookup returns CDR1 GTSNPN and CDR2 SVGIG (reference sequence). Trimming shortened V by 3 bases and J by 8 bases, and 13 bases separated the two germline ends. CDR3 size: 12 residues. The CDR3 DNA sequence: TGTGCCTGGAGCAGGGGTTCTGGGGGCTACACCTTC. It is translated as CAWSRGSGGYTF.

This clonotype has a handful of counts. V is TRBV6-2 or TRBV6-3 and J is TRBJ1-5, with a possible D match to TRBD1 (5 bases). Germline V gene lookup returns CDR1 MNHEY and CDR2 SVGEGT. V dropped 4 bases and J dropped 1 base, with 17 bases sitting between them. The CDR3 consists of 17 residues. The CDR3 DNA is TGTGCCAGCAGTTCCCGTCCCGGGACTAAGAGCAATCAGCCCCAGCATTTT. As protein: CASSSRPGTKSNQPQHF.

The rearrangement uses TRBV12-3 or TRBV12-4 and TRBJ1-2; D is undetermined. V lost 5 bases and J lost 9, with 22 bases in between. The CDR3 is 15 residues long. The CDR3 coding sequence is TGTGCCAGCAGTGGCGCAGGAGGCCTTGAGTTGAGCTACACCTTC. It encodes CASSGAGGLELSYTF.

The V and J genes are TRBV6-2 or TRBV6-3 and TRBJ1-2, with no clear D. The V gene lost 6 bases and the J gene lost 5 bases, with 13 bases spanning the gap. The CDR3 totals 13 residues. Germline V CDR1 and CDR2: MNHEY, SVGEGT. As DNA, the CDR3 is TGTGCCAGCAGCCAGGACTATGGGTATGGCTACACCTTC. Amino acid sequence: CASSQDYGYGYTF.

The rearrangement joins TRBV7-2 to TRBJ2-3; no clear D. Trimming shortened V by 3 bases and J by 1 base, and 11 bases separated the two germline ends. The CDR3 has 15 residues. The germline CDR1 and CDR2 sequences are SGHTA and FQGNSA. CDR3 coding DNA: TGTGCCAGCAGCTTCCGGTTCGGCGGCACAGATACGCAGTATTTT. Its protein product is CASSFRFGGTDTQYF.

The chain is built from TRBV6-5 and TRBJ2-3; D is unresolved. The CDR3 loop spans 12 amino acids. The V end lost 4 bases, the J end lost 6 bases, and 8 bases lay between the germline ends. Germline-derived CDR1 and CDR2 are MNHEY and SVGAGI. CDR3 sequence (DNA): TGTGCCAGCAGTTGGTCTCCTGATACGCAGTATTTT. It codes for CASSWSPDTQYF.

This clonotype was seen more than once but under ten times. The V call is TRBV6-2 or TRBV6-3, the J call TRBJ1-1, with D maybe TRBD1 (6 bases). The CDR3 is made up of 15 amino acids. Germline CDR1 is MNHEY and CDR2 is SVGEGT. V lost 2 bases and J 1 base, leaving 11 bases between the germline ends. The CDR3 spells CASSYVWGANTEAFF. The CDR3 nucleotides read TGTGCCAGCAGTTACGTCTGGGGGGCGAACACTGAAGCTTTCTTT.

The J gene is TRBJ2-4, the V gene TRBV2; D is uncertain. The germline V gene encodes CDR1 SNHLY and CDR2 FYNNEI. V was cut by 8 bases and J by 4 bases, with 12 bases left in between. This CDR3 comprises 13 residues. The CDR3 DNA reads as TGTGCCAGCCGTGTGGAAGTTAAAAACATTCAGTACTTC. It specifies CASRVEVKNIQYF.

CDR3 sequence: CASSYSLGVGGNTIYF. The CDR3 DNA sequence: TGTGCCAGCAGTTACTCGCTGGGGGTAGGAGGAAACACCATATATTTT. The V gene is TRBV6-5, the J gene TRBJ1-3; maybe TRBD1 (5 bases). V was trimmed by 0 bases and J by 4 bases, leaving 13 bases between them. The CDR3 extends over 16 amino acids. Looked up from germline, CDR1 is MNHEY and CDR2 is SVGAGI.

This chain joins TRBV6-5 and TRBJ2-5; 11 bases are shared with TRBD2. Trimming took 4 bases from V and 2 from J; bases not matched to a gene: 0. This CDR3 has 14 amino acids. Germline values: CDR1 MNHEY, CDR2 SVGAGI. The CDR3 DNA sequence: TGTGCCAGCAGTTTAGCGGGAGGGCAAGAGACCCAGTACTTC. Protein sequence: CASSLAGGQETQYF.

This clonotype was seen a single time. The genes are TRBV24-1 and TRBJ2-1; 14 bases agree with TRBD2. The CDR3 is 18 residues long. Germline lookup yields CDR1 KGHDR and CDR2 SFDVKD. Trimming at V came to 4 bases and at J to 4 bases, leaving 8 bases not matched to a gene. DNA of the CDR3: TGTGCCACCAGTGACCCTCGACTAGCGGGAGGGGGGTACAATGAGCAGTTCTTC. Protein product: CATSDPRLAGGGYNEQFF.

The chain couples TRBV6-2 or TRBV6-3 to TRBJ1-1; 8 nucleotides line up with TRBD1. Losses at the gene ends were 1 base for V and 1 base for J; bases not matched to a gene: 5. The CDR3 extends over 16 amino acids. Per the germline V gene, CDR1 is MNHEY and CDR2 is SVGEGT. The DNA of the CDR3 is TGTGCCAGCAGTTACTATGGGGGACAGGAGAACACTGAAGCTTTCTTT. Translated, it gives CASSYYGGQENTEAFF.

CDR3 amino acids: CASSYPSTDTQYF. Here the CDR3 DNA reads TGTGCCAGCAGTTACCCGAGCACAGATACGCAGTATTTT. The V call is TRBV6-2 or TRBV6-3, the J call TRBJ2-3, with D unresolved. This CDR3 region has 13 residues. Germline V gene data show CDR1 as MNHEY and CDR2 as SVGEGT. The ends were cut back, 2 bases at V and 0 bases at J, with 3 bases in the middle.

The chain is built from TRBV2 and TRBJ2-3; 9 bases are a match to TRBD1. The junction had 4 bases not matched to a gene; V was cut back by 11 bases and J by 1 base. There are 13 residues in the CDR3. CDR1 and CDR2 from the germline V gene are SNHLY and FYNNEI. The CDR3 DNA reads TGTGCCTACGGGGACAGGGGCACAGATACGCAGTATTTT. Its translation: CAYGDRGTDTQYF.

V gene TRBV5-4 combines with J gene TRBJ2-3; TRBD2 matches 12 bases. V shed 0 bases and J 6 bases; nucleotides not matched to a gene: 5. From germline, CDR1 is SGHNT and CDR2 YYREEE (reference sequence). The CDR3 consists of 16 residues. CDR3 residues: CASSLELAGGQDTQYF. DNA of the CDR3: TGTGCCAGCAGCTTGGAACTAGCGGGGGGCCAGGATACGCAGTATTTT.

In this sample, this clonotype turned up a few times. CDR3 nucleotides: TGTGCCAGCAGCGACCCGAGCTCTGGGGCCAACGTCCTGACTTTC. Protein product: CASSDPSSGANVLTF. The V gene is TRBV28, the J gene TRBJ2-6; D not certain. The CDR3 length is 15 residues. The germline V gene encodes CDR1 MDHEN and CDR2 SYDVKM. V gave up 6 bases and J gave up 0 bases, with 9 bases separating them.

This rearrangement joins TRBV6-5 to TRBJ2-6, with D tentatively TRBD2 (5 bases). From germline, CDR1 is MNHEY and CDR2 SVGAGI. V was pared by 6 bases and J by 4 bases, with 25 bases between. CDR3 length: 19 amino acids. The CDR3 is CASSYTQTRRTGGANVLTF. CDR3 coding DNA: TGTGCCAGCAGCTACACTCAGACACGACGGACGGGAGGGGCCAACGTCCTGACTTTC.

This clonotype was picked up a small number of times. The chain links TRBV20-1 to TRBJ1-5; TRBD1 aligns across 8 bases. Trimming removed 6 bases from V and 4 bases from J; junction bases left unmatched: 20. The CDR3 runs to 18 residues. Germline CDR1 is DFQATT and CDR2 is SNEGSKA (reference sequence). The CDR3 here is CSARFYRSDRALNQPQHF. In DNA, the CDR3 is TGCAGTGCCAGATTTTACCGGTCGGACAGGGCTTTAAATCAGCCCCAGCATTTT.

The chain employs TRBV20-1 and TRBJ2-3; D ambiguous. The CDR3 runs 12 residues. CDR1 and CDR2 from the germline V gene are DFQATT and SNEGSKA (reference sequence). Trimming left V 3 bases short and J 8 bases short, with 12 bases between. The CDR3 loop is CSASVWLGTQYF. CDR3 sequence (DNA): TGCAGTGCTAGTGTTTGGCTGGGTACGCAGTATTTT.

The chain couples TRBV24-1 to TRBJ2-2; D call uncertain. Germline CDR1 reads KGHDR; CDR2 reads SFDVKD. V dropped 5 bases and J dropped 1 base, with 19 bases sitting between them. The CDR3 sequence is 18 residues long. CDR3 sequence: CATSGRTLTWRNTGELFF. Here the CDR3 DNA reads TGTGCCACCAGTGGTAGGACGCTAACCTGGAGGAACACCGGGGAGCTGTTTTTT.

CDR3 nucleotide sequence: TGTGCCAGCAGCTTAGGGGACCCCTCTAACTATGGCTACACCTTC. Its protein product is CASSLGDPSNYGYTF. The chain combines TRBV7-9 with TRBJ1-2, with D possibly TRBD1 on 5 matching bases. The length of the CDR3 is 15 residues. The V gene lost 1 base and the J gene lost 0 bases, with 9 bases spanning the gap. From germline, CDR1 is SEHNR and CDR2 FQNEAQ (reference sequence).